This T cell receptor (beta chain) was sequenced for a study of CD8 T cells in Susac syndrome. Sequencing of TCR beta, carried out with a high-throughput approach, was applied to CD8+ and CD4+ T cells from the blood. Random hexamers were used to reverse transcribe the RNA input (about 0.5 to 1 ug). TCRdb independently ran MiXCR on the immunoSEQ multiplex PCR reads; one entry per CDR3 protein. Of about 200,000 distinct CDR3 sequences listed, roughly 95% were seen once; the top ten hold less than 0.11%. Trimming cost V 0 bases and J 1 base, with 13 bases left between them. Germline V lookup: CDR1 DFQATT, CDR2 SNEGSKA (reference sequence). This CDR3 region has 16 residues.

Sequenced: CD4+ T cells from PBMCs. The chain employs TRBV20-1 and TRBJ2-1; D uncertain. The receptor was isolated from a human donor in good health. CDR3 nucleotide sequence: TGCAGTGCTAGAGATTCGCAGCTCTTTTCCTACAATGAGCAGTTCTTC. Translating it yields CSARDSQLFSYNEQFF.